The T cell receptor beta chain under discussion was sequenced for a study of regulatory T cells in long-lasting Graves disease. As to this clonotype: Its antigen is currently unknown.

The CDR3 totals 14 residues. The germline V and J ends were trimmed by 2 bases and 6 bases, with 13 bases remaining between them. The V gene's germline CDR1 is MDHEN and CDR2 SYDVKM. With iRepertoire HTBI primers and Arm-PCR of CDR3 regions, TCR beta libraries were built. TCRdb re-derived calls from the multiplex PCR reads in MiXCR, one entry per CDR3 protein. Among 600,000 to 650,000 distinct CDR3 sequences listed, around 17% were seen once. Sample time point: newly diagnosed GD, antithyroid drugs for less than 3 months. PBMCs were the source of the RNA used for TCR sequencing. Criteria from the American Thyroid Association guidelines were applied to diagnose Graves' disease. Study results and caveats: Newly diagnosed disease favored TRBV20-1 and TRBJ2-1 over persistent disease.

The same sample was also studied in work on T cells in Graves' hyperthyroidism and ophthalmopathy.

This sequence originates from a woman aged 25-40 years with Graves disease. Sequenced here: peripheral blood mononuclear cells (PBMCs), sampled at new diagnosis, from a patient treated with antithyroid drugs. The rearrangement joins TRBV28 to TRBJ1-1, with a tentative D call TRBD1 (5 bases). In nucleotides, the CDR3 is TGTGCCAGCAGTTTAAGGTCCGGGGGGGCTGAAGCTTTCTTT. It specifies CASSLRSGGAEAFF.